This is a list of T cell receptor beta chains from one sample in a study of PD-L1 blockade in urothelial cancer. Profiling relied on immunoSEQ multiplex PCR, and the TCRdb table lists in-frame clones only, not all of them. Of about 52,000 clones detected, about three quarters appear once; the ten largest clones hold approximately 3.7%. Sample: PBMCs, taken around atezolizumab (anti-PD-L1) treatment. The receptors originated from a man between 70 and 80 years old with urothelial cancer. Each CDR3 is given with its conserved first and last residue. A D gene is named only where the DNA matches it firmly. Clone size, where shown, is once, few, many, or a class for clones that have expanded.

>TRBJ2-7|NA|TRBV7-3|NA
CASSFLPYEQYF
TGTGCCAGCAGCTTCCTACCCTACGAGCAGTACTTC
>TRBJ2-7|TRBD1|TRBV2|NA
CASSERGTGGYEYF
TGTGCCAGCAGTGAGCGGGGGACAGGGGGCTATGAGTACTTC
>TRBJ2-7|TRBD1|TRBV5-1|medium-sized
CASSHGTGGGEQYF
TGCGCCAGCAGCCACGGGACAGGGGGCGGAGAGCAGTACTTC
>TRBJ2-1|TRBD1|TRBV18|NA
CASSPLGTVTEQFF
TGTGCCAGCTCACCACTCGGGACAGTTACTGAGCAGTTCTTC
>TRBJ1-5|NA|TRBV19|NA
CASTQGGGGNQPQHF
TGTGCCAGTACCCAAGGGGGGGGCGGAAATCAGCCCCAGCATTTT
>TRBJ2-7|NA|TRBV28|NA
CASSPRGMRNEQYF
TGTGCCAGCAGTCCCAGGGGAATGCGGAACGAGCAGTACTTC
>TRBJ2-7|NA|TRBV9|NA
CASSVRAGSYEQYF
TGTGCCAGCAGCGTAAGAGCGGGTTCCTACGAGCAGTACTTC
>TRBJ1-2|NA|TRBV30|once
CAWSRESGANYGYTF
TGTGCCTGGAGTCGAGAGTCGGGTGCTAACTATGGCTACACCTTC
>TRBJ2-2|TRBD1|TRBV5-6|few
CASVKGAGPPGELFF
TGTGCCAGCGTAAAGGGGGCAGGCCCACCGGGGGAGCTGTTTTTT
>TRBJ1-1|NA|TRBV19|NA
CASSLVGGDTEAFF
TGTGCCAGTAGTCTCGTCGGGGGGGACACTGAAGCTTTCTTT
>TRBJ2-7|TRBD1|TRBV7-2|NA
CASSGARTGSYEQYF
TGTGCCAGCAGCGGAGCAAGGACAGGGTCCTACGAGCAGTACTTC
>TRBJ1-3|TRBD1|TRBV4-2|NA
CASSQPRTGSGNTIYF
TGTGCCAGCAGCCAGCCGAGGACAGGCTCTGGAAACACCATATATTTT
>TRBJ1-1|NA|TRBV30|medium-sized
CAWSVLGGTEAFF
TGTGCCTGGAGTGTTTTGGGCGGGACTGAAGCTTTCTTT
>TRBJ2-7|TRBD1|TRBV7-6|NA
CASSLGGDRGYEQYF
TGTGCCAGCAGCTTAGGGGGGGACAGGGGGTACGAGCAGTACTTC
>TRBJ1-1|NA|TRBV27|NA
CASSLSDKAEAFF
TGTGCCAGCAGTTTATCCGACAAAGCTGAAGCTTTCTTT
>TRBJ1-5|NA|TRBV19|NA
CASRSTGSSNQPQHF
TGTGCCAGTAGGTCGACAGGATCTAGCAATCAGCCCCAGCATTTT
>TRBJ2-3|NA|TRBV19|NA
CASSIGQAATDTQYF
TGTGCCAGTAGTATAGGACAGGCCGCAACAGATACGCAGTATTTT
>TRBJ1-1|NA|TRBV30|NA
CAWSGRRQQAGAFF
TGTGCCTGGAGTGGTAGGCGACAGCAGGCGGGGGCTTTCTTT
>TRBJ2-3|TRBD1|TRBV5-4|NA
CASSTKQGIPHRDTQYF
TGTGCCAGCAGCACGAAACAGGGGATCCCTCACAGAGATACGCAGTATTTT
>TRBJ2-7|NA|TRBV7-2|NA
CASSLVALSSYEQYF
TGTGCCAGCAGCTTGGTAGCGCTGAGCTCCTACGAGCAGTACTTC
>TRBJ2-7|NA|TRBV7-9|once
CASSLTWGRSNYEQYF
TGTGCCAGCAGCTTAACATGGGGGCGCTCCAACTACGAGCAGTACTTC
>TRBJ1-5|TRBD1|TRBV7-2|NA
CASSSGTGSQPQHF
TGTGCCAGCAGTTCCGGGACAGGGAGCCAGCCCCAGCATTTT
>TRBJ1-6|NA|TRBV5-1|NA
CASSPLVDSPLHF
TGCGCCAGCAGCCCCTTAGTTGATTCACCCCTCCACTTT
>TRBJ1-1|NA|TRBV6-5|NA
CASSKTGHQNTEAFF
TGTGCCAGCAGTAAGACGGGACACCAGAACACTGAAGCTTTCTTT
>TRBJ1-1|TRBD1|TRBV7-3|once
CASSWTGGNTEAFF
TGTGCCAGCAGCTGGACAGGGGGTAACACTGAAGCTTTCTTT
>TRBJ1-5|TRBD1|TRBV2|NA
CASSRDRDLPQHF
TGTGCCAGCAGCCGGGACAGGGATTTACCCCAGCATTTT
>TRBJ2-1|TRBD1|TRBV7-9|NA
CASSLWAGGANEQFF
TGTGCCAGCAGCTTATGGGCAGGGGGAGCCAATGAGCAGTTCTTC
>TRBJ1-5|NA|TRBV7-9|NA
CASSSDSPYQPQHF
TGTGCCAGCAGCTCCGACAGCCCCTATCAGCCCCAGCATTTT
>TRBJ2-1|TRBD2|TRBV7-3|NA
CASSLTSGRFDEQFF
TGTGCCAGCAGCTTAACTAGCGGGAGGTTCGATGAGCAGTTCTTC
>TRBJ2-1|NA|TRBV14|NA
CASSRIPGQSTDEQFF
TGTGCCAGCAGCCGGATCCCGGGTCAATCAACGGATGAGCAGTTCTTC
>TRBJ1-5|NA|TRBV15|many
CATSRDLAVNQHF
TGTGCCACCAGCAGAGATCTGGCGGTTAACCAGCATTTT
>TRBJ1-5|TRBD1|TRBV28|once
CASSFGQGYNQPQHF
TGTGCCAGCAGTTTCGGACAGGGGTATAATCAGCCCCAGCATTTT
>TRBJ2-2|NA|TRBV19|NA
CASRRQPNTGELFF
TGTGCCAGTAGAAGACAGCCGAACACCGGGGAGCTGTTTTTT
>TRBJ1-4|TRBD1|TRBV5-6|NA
CASSPGTVSEKLFF
TGTGCCAGCAGCCCCGGGACAGTCTCTGAAAAACTGTTTTTT
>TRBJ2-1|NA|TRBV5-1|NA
CASSFGASSYNEQFF
TGCGCCAGCAGCTTCGGTGCGAGCTCCTACAATGAGCAGTTCTTC
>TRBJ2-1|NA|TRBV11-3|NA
CASSLAAGYTYNEQFF
TGTGCCAGCAGCTTAGCGGCAGGGTACACCTACAATGAGCAGTTCTTC
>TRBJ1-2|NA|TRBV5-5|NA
CASSLTGYGYTF
TGTGCCAGCAGCTTGACTGGCTATGGCTACACCTTC
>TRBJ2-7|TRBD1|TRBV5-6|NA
CASSLGDRFGYEQYF
TGTGCCAGCAGCTTGGGGGACAGGTTTGGCTACGAGCAGTACTTC
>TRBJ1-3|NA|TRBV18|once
CASSPKGDTIYF
TGTGCCAGCTCGCCAAAGGGAGACACCATATATTTT
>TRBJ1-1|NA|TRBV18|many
CASSRTDMNTEAFF
TGTGCCAGCTCACGGACAGACATGAACACTGAAGCTTTCTTT
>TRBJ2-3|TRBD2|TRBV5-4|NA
CASSSRRLAGSDTQYF
TGTGCCAGCAGCTCCCGACGACTAGCGGGATCGGATACGCAGTATTTT
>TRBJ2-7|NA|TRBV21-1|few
CASSPDSYYEQYF
TGTGCCAGCAGCCCTGACAGCTACTACGAGCAGTACTTC
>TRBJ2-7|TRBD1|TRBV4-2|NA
CASSRNRDRALEQYF
TGTGCCAGCAGCCGTAACCGGGACAGGGCTCTCGAGCAGTACTTC
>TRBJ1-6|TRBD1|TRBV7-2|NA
CASSTGQGMNSPLHF
TGTGCCAGCAGCACGGGACAGGGAATGAATTCACCCCTCCACTTT
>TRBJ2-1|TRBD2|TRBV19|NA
CASSRTTSDNEQFF
TGTGCCAGTAGTAGGACGACTAGCGACAATGAGCAGTTCTTC
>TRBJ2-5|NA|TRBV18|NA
CASSPMVGGETQYF
TGTGCCAGCTCACCAATGGTAGGGGGTGAGACCCAGTACTTC
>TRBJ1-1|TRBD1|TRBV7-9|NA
CASREGQGLNTEAFF
TGTGCCAGCAGGGAGGGACAGGGGCTGAACACTGAAGCTTTCTTT